This passage covers 21 T cell receptor beta chains from one sample sequenced in a study of T-cell memory formation after mild COVID-19. From the 5' RACE reads, TCRdb called clonotypes with MiXCR, one entry per CDR3 protein. The top ten clones hold about 8.2% of a sample with around 530,000 distinct CDR3 sequences, roughly a fifth of them seen once. Sample: PBMCs or a T cell subset sorted from them (not recorded which). Every receptor here comes from an adult woman who had mild COVID-19 (a few samples of this study predate the infection). Cell type and time point are not known.

The genes are TRBV12-3 or TRBV12-4 and TRBJ2-3, with a possible D match to TRBD2 (6 bases). This CDR3 region has 13 residues. Deletions cut 5 bases from V and 4 bases from J, with 10 bases between. CDR3 protein: CASSPLAPDTQYF. CDR3 nucleotides: TGTGCCAGCAGTCCCCTAGCGCCAGATACGCAGTATTTT.

This chain joins TRBV3-1 and TRBJ1-2, with 9 bases fitting TRBD1. V shed 0 bases, J shed 5 bases, and the junction held 7 bases outside the gene matches. The V gene's germline CDR1 is LGHDT and CDR2 YNNKEL (reference sequence). The CDR3 has 16 amino acids. CDR3: CASSQETGGLGYGYTF. CDR3 in DNA: TGTGCCAGCAGCCAAGAAACAGGGGGCTTGGGGTATGGCTACACCTTC.

This clonotype was seen a handful of times. The chain joins TRBV6-6 to TRBJ2-1; D perhaps matches TRBD1 (6 bases). The germline V gene has CDR1 MNHNY and CDR2 SVGAGI (reference sequence). The CDR3 covers 13 residues. With 6 bases removed from V and 2 bases from J, the gap between germline ends came to 8 bases. The CDR3 protein is CASRDSTYNEQFF. CDR3 coding DNA: TGTGCCAGCAGGGACAGTACCTACAATGAGCAGTTCTTC.

The V gene is TRBV7-6, the J gene TRBJ2-7; the match to TRBD1 covers 7 bases. With V trimmed by 6 bases and J by 2 bases, 10 bases remained unmatched. Germline-derived CDR1 and CDR2 are SGHVS and FNYEAQ. CDR3 size: 15 residues. The CDR3 bases are TGTGCCAGCAGACTGAGACAGGGTAGCCCCTACGAGCAGTACTTC. The encoded protein is CASRLRQGSPYEQYF. Looking up the rest from reference TRBV7-6 and TRBJ2-7 gives the full variable domain: GAGVSQSPRYKVTKRGQDVALRCDPISGHVSLYWYRQALGQGPEFLTYFNYEAQQDKSGLPNDRFSAERPEGSISTLTIQRTEQRDSAMYRCASRLRQGSPYEQYFGPGTRLTVT.

The rearrangement uses TRBV6-5 and TRBJ2-7, with TRBD2 matching over 7 bases. The germline CDR1 and CDR2 sequences are MNHEY and SVGAGI. The ends lost 4 bases at V and 3 bases at J; junction bases unmatched: 12. The CDR3 runs to 16 residues. The CDR3 coding sequence is TGTGCCAGCAGTTTTTCCGGCCTAGCGGACTTCTACGAGCAGTACTTC. Protein sequence: CASSFSGLADFYEQYF.

This clonotype appeared a few times. The chain uses TRBV5-1 and TRBJ2-1, with 12 bases identical to TRBD2. Germline V gives CDR1 SGHRS, CDR2 YFSETQ. This CDR3 region has 16 residues. The V and J ends lost 3 bases and 8 bases, in that order; junction bases with no gene match: 9. DNA of the CDR3: TGCGCCAGCAGCTCCCCAACTAGCGGGGGGTCTCATGAGCAGTTCTTC. Encoded protein: CASSSPTSGGSHEQFF.

This chain links TRBV12-3 or TRBV12-4 with TRBJ2-3, with TRBD2 as a possible D gene (5 bases). The CDR3 sequence is 15 residues long. V lost 6 bases, J lost 2 bases, and 15 bases lay in between. The CDR3 loop reads CASSRSGGVTDTQYF. CDR3 DNA sequence: TGTGCCAGCAGCAGGAGCGGAGGTGTCACAGATACGCAGTATTTT.

The V call is TRBV3-1, the J call TRBJ2-5; possibly TRBD1 or TRBD2 for D (6 bases each). This CDR3 comprises 17 residues. V lost 0 bases, J lost 5 bases, and 19 bases lay in between. Germline values: CDR1 LGHDT, CDR2 YNNKEL (reference sequence). The CDR3 nucleotides are TGTGCCAGCAGCCAAGACGAGGTATACAGGGCGGGGGAGACCCAGTACTTC. It encodes CASSQDEVYRAGETQYF.

V is TRBV10-3 and J is TRBJ2-1; 11 nucleotides align to TRBD2. Losses at the gene ends were 9 bases for V and 3 bases for J; bases not matched to a gene: 1. The CDR3 runs 13 residues. Germline-derived CDR1 and CDR2 are ENHRY and SYGVKD. The DNA of the CDR3 is TGTGCCATACTAGCGGGAGTCTACAATGAGCAGTTCTTC. This encodes CAILAGVYNEQFF.

V usage is TRBV7-8 and J usage is TRBJ2-7; D is ambiguous. V was trimmed by 1 base and J by 6 bases, leaving 10 bases between them. The CDR3 runs to 13 residues. CDR1 SGHVS and CDR2 FQNEAQ come from the germline V gene. The CDR3 loop is CASSLVRGSEQYF. CDR3 bases: TGTGCCAGCAGCTTAGTGAGAGGAAGCGAGCAGTACTTC.

The chain uses TRBV10-3 and TRBJ2-3; 9 positions match TRBD2. Per germline, CDR1 ENHRY and CDR2 SYGVKD. V gave up 9 bases and J gave up 1 base; unmatched junction bases: 5. The CDR3 spans 14 residues. CDR3 in amino acids: CAIHSSGGTDTQYF. In DNA, the CDR3 is TGTGCCATACACTCTAGCGGGGGCACAGATACGCAGTATTTT.

In its sample, this clonotype was seen a few times. V gene TRBV6-2 or TRBV6-3 combines with J gene TRBJ2-7; 12 bases align to TRBD2. The CDR3 has 16 amino acids. Per germline, CDR1 MNHEY and CDR2 SVGEGT. Germline trimming cut 6 bases from V and 0 bases from J; bases unmatched to any gene: 6. The CDR3 spells CASRDETSGSSYEQYF. CDR3 coding DNA: TGTGCCAGCAGGGATGAGACTAGCGGGAGCTCCTACGAGCAGTACTTC.

The table lists this clonotype with many counts. V and J are TRBV7-9 and TRBJ2-7, with D unclear. Trimming removed 5 bases at V and 5 bases at J, with 19 bases between. CDR3 length: 15 residues. CDR1 and CDR2 from the germline V gene are SEHNR and FQNEAQ (reference sequence). The CDR3 here is CASSNYPSDFNEQYF. CDR3 bases: TGTGCCAGCAGCAACTACCCTTCCGATTTCAACGAGCAGTACTTC.

This chain uses TRBV18 with TRBJ2-1; weak D call: TRBD2 (7 bases). Germline-derived CDR1 and CDR2 are KGHSH and LQKENI. The CDR3 length is 16 residues. Trimming took off 1 base at V and 1 base at J, with 11 bases between the two ends. The CDR3 DNA reads as TGTGCCAGCTCACCACAGGGGGGGAATTCCTACAATGAGCAGTTCTTC. The encoded protein is CASSPQGGNSYNEQFF.

The genes are TRBV7-9 and TRBJ2-2; no clear D gene. The V gene lost 4 bases and the J gene lost 7 bases, with 7 bases spanning the gap. The CDR3 contains 12 residues. The germline V gene encodes CDR1 SEHNR and CDR2 FQNEAQ (reference sequence). The CDR3 loop is CASSYSNGELFF. DNA of the CDR3: TGTGCCAGCAGCTACTCCAACGGGGAGCTGTTTTTT.

This clonotype has only a few counts. V and J are TRBV30 and TRBJ1-5, with TRBD1 identical over 7 bases. Trimming removed 5 bases from V and 2 bases from J; junction bases left unmatched: 6. The CDR3 totals 14 residues. Germline CDR1 GTSNPN, CDR2 SVGIG (reference sequence). The CDR3 loop is CAWETGMGNQPQHF. Written as DNA, the CDR3 is TGTGCCTGGGAGACAGGGATGGGCAATCAGCCCCAGCATTTT.

This clonotype was counted between two and nine times. The V call is TRBV19, the J call TRBJ2-5, with D perhaps assigned TRBD1 or TRBD2 (5 bases each). CDR1 LNHDA and CDR2 SQIVND come from the germline V gene (reference sequence). This CDR3 comprises 16 residues. Trimming stripped 3 bases from V and 1 base from J, with 15 bases between. The CDR3 loop reads CASSIGWGNLQETQYF. The CDR3 DNA follows: TGTGCCAGTAGTATTGGCTGGGGGAATCTCCAAGAGACCCAGTACTTC.

Only a few counts were recorded for this clonotype. CDR3 nucleotide sequence: TGCAGTGGGGAGGCCCACTCCTACAATGAGCAGTTCTTC. Amino acids: CSGEAHSYNEQFF. The chain employs TRBV20-1 and TRBJ2-1, with TRBD2 as a possible D gene (6 bases). This CDR3 has 13 residues. CDR1 DFQATT and CDR2 SNEGSKA come from the germline V gene (reference sequence). Trimming removed 7 bases from V and 0 bases from J, with 10 bases in between.

This sequence joins TRBV4-1 and TRBJ1-1; the D gene is possibly TRBD1 (6 bases). The germline V gene has CDR1 MGHRA and CDR2 YSYEKL. Between the trimmed V and J ends, which lost 0 bases and 10 bases, there was a span of 15 bases. This CDR3 comprises 14 residues. The CDR3 DNA sequence: TGCGCCAGCAGCCAAGATCGCGGGGGCAATCCAGCTTTCTTT. The encoded protein is CASSQDRGGNPAFF.

The chain couples TRBV7-9 to TRBJ2-7; the D is unclear. V was cut by 1 base and J by 2 bases, with 9 bases left in between. This CDR3 comprises 14 residues. Germline-derived CDR1 and CDR2 are SEHNR and FQNEAQ (reference sequence). CDR3 in DNA: TGTGCCAGCAGCTTAGTAGCAGATACCTACGAGCAGTACTTC. This encodes CASSLVADTYEQYF.

There are many counts of this clonotype. The gene calls are TRBV11-2 and TRBJ2-4; D gene ambiguous. Trimming shortened V by 4 bases and J by 0 bases, and 4 bases separated the two germline ends. Germline V gene lookup returns CDR1 SGHAT and CDR2 FQNNGV. This CDR3 spans 13 amino acids. CDR3 sequence (DNA): TGTGCCAGCAGCTCGCTAGCCAAAAACATTCAGTACTTC. It codes for CASSSLAKNIQYF.